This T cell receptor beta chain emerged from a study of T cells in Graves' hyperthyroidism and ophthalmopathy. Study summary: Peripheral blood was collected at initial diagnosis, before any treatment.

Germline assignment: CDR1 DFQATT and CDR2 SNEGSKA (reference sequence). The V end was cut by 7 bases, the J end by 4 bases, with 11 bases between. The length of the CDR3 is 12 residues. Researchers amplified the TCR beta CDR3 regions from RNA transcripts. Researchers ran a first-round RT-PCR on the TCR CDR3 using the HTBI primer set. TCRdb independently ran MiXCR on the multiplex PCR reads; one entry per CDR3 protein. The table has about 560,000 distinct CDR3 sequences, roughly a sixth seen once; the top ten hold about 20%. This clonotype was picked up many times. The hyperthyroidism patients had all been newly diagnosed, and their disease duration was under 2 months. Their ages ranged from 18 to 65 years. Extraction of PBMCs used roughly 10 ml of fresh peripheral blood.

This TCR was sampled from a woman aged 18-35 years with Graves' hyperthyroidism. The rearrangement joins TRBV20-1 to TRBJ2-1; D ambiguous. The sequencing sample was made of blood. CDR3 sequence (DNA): TGCAGTGTCCGGCAGATTTACAATGAGCAGTTCTTC. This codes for CSVRQIYNEQFF.